Following are 18 T cell receptor beta chains from one sample sequenced in a study of a mutant IDH1 vaccine in newly diagnosed glioma. Antigens for these TCRs are unknown. As to time point: week 5, during vaccination. Alongside topical imiquimod, each dose of vaccine comprised 300 ug of mutant IDH1 20-mer peptide. TCRdb keeps only in-frame clones here, not all; method: immunoSEQ multiplex PCR. The data show approximately 80,000 clones, 91% seen once. The input for sequencing was PBMCs, taken from a glioma patient whose treatment included an IDH1 peptide vaccine. The receptors originated from a woman in her forties or fifties with glioma.

The rearrangement links TRBV11-2 to TRBJ2-7; D may correspond to TRBD1 or TRBD2 (5 bases each). The CDR3 has 14 amino acids. V was pared by 1 base and J by 7 bases, with 14 bases between. The V gene's germline CDR1 is SGHAT and CDR2 FQNNGV. This CDR3 reads CASSLVRGTREQYF. The CDR3 coding sequence is TGTGCCAGCAGCTTAGTTAGAGGGACGAGGGAGCAGTACTTC.

The rearrangement links TRBV28 to TRBJ1-2; 7 nucleotides line up with TRBD1. Looked up from germline, CDR1 is MDHEN and CDR2 is SYDVKM. The CDR3 has 14 amino acids. V shed 3 bases and J 3 bases; nucleotides not matched to a gene: 4. CDR3 bases: TGTGCCAGCAGTTTGACAGGGTTTGACTATGGCTACACCTTC. It yields the protein CASSLTGFDYGYTF.

J is TRBJ1-1 and V is TRBV27, with D possibly being TRBD1 (6 bases). Trimming cost V 2 bases and J 10 bases, with 8 bases left between them. CDR1 MNHEY and CDR2 SMNVEV come from the germline V gene (reference sequence). The CDR3 is 11 residues long. The CDR3, as DNA: TGTGCCAGCAGTTTAAGGGGGAGAGCTTTCTTT. Encoded protein: CASSLRGRAFF.

The rearrangement joins TRBV13 to TRBJ1-6, with D possibly being TRBD1 (5 bases). CDR3 length: 14 amino acids. V was shortened by 1 base and J by 14 bases, with 15 bases between the two germline ends. CDR1 is PRHDT, CDR2 FYEKMQ, per germline (reference sequence). CDR3 bases: TGTGCCAGCAGCTTAGTGCGACAGCCTGGTTCCCTCCACTTT. It encodes CASSLVRQPGSLHF.

The genes are TRBV5-6 and TRBJ2-5; D may match TRBD1 or TRBD2 (6 bases each). Trimming cost V 2 bases and J 6 bases, with 11 bases left between them. Germline CDR1 SGHDT, CDR2 YYEEEE. The CDR3 consists of 13 residues. The CDR3 bases are TGTGCCAGCAGCTTAGGGGGGAAGAAGACCCAGTACTTC. Residues: CASSLGGKKTQYF. Drawing the rest from reference TRBV5-6 and TRBJ2-5, the complete variable domain is DAGVTQSPTHLIKTRGQQVTLRCSPKSGHDTVSWYQQALGQGPQFIFQYYEEEERQRGNFPDRFSGHQFPNYSSELNVNALLLGDSALYLCASSLGGKKTQYFGPGTRLLVL.

The V gene is TRBV27, the J gene TRBJ2-7; D uncertain. The CDR3 spans 16 residues. V was clipped by 4 bases and J by 0 bases, with 16 bases between them. Germline CDR1 is MNHEY and CDR2 is SMNVEV (reference sequence). The CDR3 DNA reads as TGTGCCAGCAGTTCCCTGGAAGGTTTTAGCTCCTACGAGCAGTACTTC. It codes for CASSSLEGFSSYEQYF.

The sample holds one count of this clone. V usage is TRBV27 and J usage is TRBJ2-5; maybe TRBD1 (6 bases). Germline V CDR1 and CDR2: MNHEY, SMNVEV (reference sequence). This CDR3 has 12 residues. Trimming left V 8 bases short and J 2 bases short, with 9 bases between. The CDR3 spells CASGQPQETQYF. CDR3 bases: TGTGCCAGCGGACAGCCTCAAGAGACCCAGTACTTC.

J is TRBJ2-5 and V is TRBV13; 8 bases are a match to TRBD2. The J segment lost 1 base and the V segment lost 5 bases, leaving 6 bases of the junction unmatched. CDR3 length equals 15 residues. Germline V gene lookup returns CDR1 PRHDT and CDR2 FYEKMQ (reference sequence). CDR3 loop: CASSPRGGIQETQYF. CDR3 in DNA: TGTGCCAGCAGCCCCCGGGGGGGAATCCAAGAGACCCAGTACTTC.

The V call is TRBV27, the J call TRBJ1-3; D not resolved. Trimming shortened V by 4 bases and J by 0 bases, and 4 bases separated the two germline ends. Germline V gene lookup returns CDR1 MNHEY and CDR2 SMNVEV (reference sequence). CDR3 size: 13 residues. The CDR3 region has the DNA TGTGCCAGCAGTTCCGGCTCTGGAAACACCATATATTTT. Its protein product is CASSSGSGNTIYF.

The chain has TRBV5-1 and TRBJ2-1, with 11 bases fitting TRBD2. CDR1 is SGHRS, CDR2 YFSETQ, per germline. This CDR3 comprises 16 residues. Losses at the gene ends were 2 bases for V and 5 bases for J; bases not matched to a gene: 6. The CDR3 reads CASSLSGTSGHNEQFF. CDR3 sequence (DNA): TGCGCCAGCAGCTTATCCGGGACTAGCGGCCACAATGAGCAGTTCTTC.

The chain combines TRBV6-5 with TRBJ1-2; D gene ambiguous. The CDR3 is 14 amino acids. Germline V gives CDR1 MNHEY, CDR2 SVGAGI. Trimming shortened V by 0 bases and J by 6 bases, and 11 bases separated the two germline ends. CDR3 loop: CASSYSDRIDGYTF. CDR3 nucleotide sequence: TGTGCCAGCAGTTACTCGGATAGGATCGATGGCTACACCTTC.

This chain joins TRBV28 and TRBJ1-2, with D possibly TRBD1 on 5 matching bases. Trimming cost V 7 bases and J 4 bases, with 13 bases left between them. The CDR3 has 13 residues. In germline, CDR1 is MDHEN, CDR2 SYDVKM. CDR3 nucleotide sequence: TGTGCCAGCACCCAGGGACGGCTCTATGGCTACACCTTC. Translating gives CASTQGRLYGYTF.

The V gene is TRBV2, the J gene TRBJ2-6; D is uncertain. V dropped 6 bases and J dropped 0 bases, with 18 bases sitting between them. The CDR3 covers 18 residues. The germline gives CDR1 SNHLY, CDR2 FYNNEI. This CDR3 reads CASRWSVIGSSGANVLTF. CDR3 bases: TGTGCCAGCAGGTGGAGCGTCATAGGTTCCTCTGGGGCCAACGTCCTGACTTTC.

This chain connects TRBV27 to TRBJ2-3; D may be TRBD1 (6 bases). CDR3 length equals 14 residues. Germline V gene sequence: CDR1 MNHEY, CDR2 SMNVEV (reference sequence). V was pared by 6 bases and J by 5 bases, with 15 bases between. DNA for the CDR3: TGTGCCAGCAGGCTGGTGGGGGCTGGAGATACGCAGTATTTT. Translated: CASRLVGAGDTQYF.

The chain has TRBV7-9 and TRBJ2-2; 8 nucleotides agree with TRBD1. Per germline, CDR1 SEHNR and CDR2 FQNEAQ (reference sequence). V lost 6 bases to trimming and J lost 5 bases; unmatched junction nucleotides: 8. The CDR3 is 15 residues long. The CDR3 spells CASREYRGMTGELFF. Written as DNA, the CDR3 is TGTGCCAGCAGAGAATACAGGGGGATGACCGGGGAGCTGTTTTTT.

The chain recombines TRBV29-1 with TRBJ2-1; maybe TRBD2 (6 bases). This CDR3 is built from 13 residues. The V and J ends lost 6 bases and 4 bases respectively, with 13 bases between them. CDR1 and CDR2 (germline): SQVTM, ANQGSEA. The CDR3 spells CSVGGEGYNEQFF. DNA of the CDR3: TGCAGCGTCGGGGGAGAGGGGTACAATGAGCAGTTCTTC.

This chain links TRBV15 with TRBJ2-7; 11 positions match TRBD2. The CDR3 loop spans 14 amino acids. V shed 8 bases, J shed 1 base, and the junction held 4 bases outside the gene matches. Germline CDR1 reads LNHNV; CDR2 reads YYDKDF (reference sequence). The CDR3 sequence is CATELAGESYEQYF. The DNA for the CDR3 is TGTGCCACCGAACTAGCGGGAGAATCCTACGAGCAGTACTTC.

The V gene is TRBV29-1, the J gene TRBJ1-1; TRBD1 is a possible D gene (5 bases). Trimming left V 4 bases short and J 1 base short, with 10 bases between. Germline V gene lookup returns CDR1 SQVTM and CDR2 ANQGSEA. The length of the CDR3 is 13 residues. In DNA form, the CDR3 reads TGCAGCGTTGCGGGCAGGGCGAACACTGAAGCTTTCTTT. The encoded protein is CSVAGRANTEAFF.